This TCR beta chain was sequenced in a study of blood T cells in healthy people across ages. A sample-barcoded 5' primer and a J-beta primer mix were used in a second PCR of roughly 6 to 11 cycles. TCRdb re-called the 5' RACE reads through MiXCR, storing one row per CDR3 protein. This sample has about 640,000 distinct CDR3 sequences; around 41% occur once, and the top ten carry around 30%. Looked up from germline, CDR1 is DFQATT and CDR2 is SNEGSKA (reference sequence). This CDR3 contains 15 residues. V lost 3 bases to trimming and J lost 11 bases; unmatched junction nucleotides: 15. Sequencing input: blood. The TCR sequence derives from a man at least 80 years old in good health. The V call is TRBV20-1, the J call TRBJ2-5, with TRBD1 identical over 10 bases. CDR3 loop: CSASPGDRGYDEQYF. The CDR3 DNA is TGCAGTGCTAGCCCGGGGGACAGGGGCTACGATGAGCAGTACTTC.